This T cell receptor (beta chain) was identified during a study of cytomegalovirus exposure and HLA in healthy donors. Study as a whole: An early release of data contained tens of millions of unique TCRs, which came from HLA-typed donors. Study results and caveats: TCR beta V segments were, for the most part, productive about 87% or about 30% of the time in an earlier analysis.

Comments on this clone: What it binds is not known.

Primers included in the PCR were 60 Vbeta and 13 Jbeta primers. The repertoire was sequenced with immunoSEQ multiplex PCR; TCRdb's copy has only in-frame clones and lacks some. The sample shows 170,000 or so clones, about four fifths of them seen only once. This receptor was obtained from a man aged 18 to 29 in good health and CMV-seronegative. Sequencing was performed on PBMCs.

The CDR3 region is CASRPDRVGPLHF. The CDR3 DNA reads TGTGCCAGCAGACCCGACAGGGTCGGGCCCCTCCACTTT. V gene TRBV6-6 combines with J gene TRBJ1-6, with 7 bases lining up with TRBD1. V was pared by 6 bases and J by 13 bases, with 9 bases of the junction left unmatched. CDR3 length: 13 residues. The germline gives CDR1 MNHNY, CDR2 SVGAGI (reference sequence).